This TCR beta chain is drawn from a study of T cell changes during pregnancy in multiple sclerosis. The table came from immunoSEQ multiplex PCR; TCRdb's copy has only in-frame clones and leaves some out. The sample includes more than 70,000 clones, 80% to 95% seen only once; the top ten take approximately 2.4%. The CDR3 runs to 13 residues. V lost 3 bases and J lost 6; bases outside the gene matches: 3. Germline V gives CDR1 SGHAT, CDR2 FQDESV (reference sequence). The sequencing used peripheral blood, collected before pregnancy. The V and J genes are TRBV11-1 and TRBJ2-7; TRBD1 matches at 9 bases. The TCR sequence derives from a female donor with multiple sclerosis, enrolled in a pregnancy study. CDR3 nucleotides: TGTGCCAGCAGCTTCCGGGACAGGGCCGAGCAGTACTTC. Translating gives CASSFRDRAEQYF.